Each of the 24 T cell receptor beta chains below was sequenced from the same sample in a study of blood T cells in healthy people across ages. Through a sample-barcoded 5' primer and a J-beta primer mix, a second PCR was run for roughly 6 to 12 cycles. TCRdb redid the calling of the 5' RACE reads with MiXCR, one entry per CDR3 protein. The sample holds about 1.8 million distinct CDR3 sequences, around half seen once. Specimen: blood. The source of these receptors is a woman aged 40 to 55 in good health.

This clonotype was observed a handful of times. This chain links TRBV29-1 with TRBJ2-1; 8 bases fit TRBD1. V was clipped by 7 bases and J by 0 bases; unmatched bases: 8. The CDR3 loop spans 15 amino acids. Looked up from germline, CDR1 is SQVTM and CDR2 is ANQGSEA. The CDR3 region is CSALTGATSYNEQFF. In DNA, the CDR3 is TGCAGCGCCCTGACAGGGGCAACCTCCTACAATGAGCAGTTCTTC.

For the CDR3, the DNA is TGTGCCAGCAGCTTAGTTGGAGCTGAAGCTTTCTTT. Its protein is CASSLVGAEAFF. The chain employs TRBV7-2 and TRBJ1-1; D gene ambiguous. This CDR3 has 12 residues. V lost 1 base and J 6 bases, leaving 6 bases between the germline ends. Looked up from germline, CDR1 is SGHTA and CDR2 is FQGNSA.

The rearrangement links TRBV20-1 to TRBJ2-5; tentative D call: TRBD1 (6 bases). V gave up 5 bases and J gave up 11 bases, with 21 bases separating them. Germline V gene sequence: CDR1 DFQATT, CDR2 SNEGSKA (reference sequence). This CDR3 region has 13 residues. The CDR3 coding sequence is TGCAGTGCTTCTACAGGGATCTACAATGAGCAGTACTTC. Translating gives CSASTGIYNEQYF.

This clonotype was seen once. V is TRBV2 and J is TRBJ2-6, with 12 nucleotides matching TRBD1. V gave up 2 bases and J gave up 3 bases; unmatched junction bases: 11. CDR3 length: 20 residues. CDR1 SNHLY and CDR2 FYNNEI come from the germline V gene. CDR3 DNA: TGTGCCAGCAGTGAATTCTTCCCGGGACAGGGGGCTGGTGGGGCCAACGTCCTGACTTTC. This translates into CASSEFFPGQGAGGANVLTF.

Here the CDR3 reads CSGDRSTEAFF. The CDR3 DNA reads TGCAGCGGGGACAGGTCCACTGAAGCTTTCTTT. This chain links TRBV29-1 with TRBJ1-1, with 8 bases aligning to TRBD1. Germline-derived CDR1 and CDR2 are SQVTM and ANQGSEA. J lost 4 bases, V lost 7 bases, and 2 bases had no gene match. The CDR3 length is 11 residues.

This clonotype was picked up a small number of times. The chain combines TRBV6-6 with TRBJ2-5, with 11 bases that match TRBD2. Germline CDR1 reads MNHNY; CDR2 reads SVGAGI (reference sequence). This CDR3 has 15 amino acids. After removal of 5 bases from V and 5 bases from J, the junction contained 7 bases not matched to a gene. For the CDR3, the DNA is TGTGCCAGCAGTCGACTAGCGGGGTCAGGGGAGACCCAGTACTTC. Encoded protein: CASSRLAGSGETQYF.

This clonotype was seen once. The chain recombines TRBV7-3 with TRBJ2-1, with unresolved D. The J call may not be correct, given that the DNA end is closer to TRBJ2-7. CDR3 length equals 17 residues. Per germline, CDR1 SGHTA and CDR2 FQGTGA. The chain's CDR3 is CASSLNSGRSSYNEQYF. For the CDR3, the DNA is TGTGCCAGCAGCTTAAATAGTGGCAGGAGCTCCTACAATGAGCAGTACTTC.

This clonotype was recorded a few times. This chain connects TRBV5-6 to TRBJ2-1; 11 bases are a match to TRBD2. The germline V gene has CDR1 SGHDT and CDR2 YYEEEE. This CDR3 contains 15 residues. V was clipped by 3 bases and J by 4 bases; unmatched bases: 3. The CDR3 sequence is CASSSGLAVYNEQFF. CDR3 DNA sequence: TGTGCCAGCAGCTCGGGACTAGCGGTATACAATGAGCAGTTCTTC.

The rearrangement joins TRBV7-9 to TRBJ2-1; no definite D call. Between the trimmed V and J ends, which lost 3 bases and 9 bases, there was a span of 9 bases. CDR1 SEHNR and CDR2 FQNEAQ come from the germline V gene (reference sequence). The CDR3 extends over 12 amino acids. CDR3: CASSFDATEQFF. The CDR3 nucleotides are TGTGCCAGCAGCTTTGACGCGACTGAGCAGTTCTTC.

To note about this clonotype: One junction end does not reproduce the germline sequence, and a read error may be involved. This sequence joins TRBV12-3 or TRBV12-4 and TRBJ2-3; 7 positions match TRBD2. The CDR3 consists of 12 residues. The CDR3 here is CACRSSGSRQYF. CDR3 nucleotides: TGTGCCTGCAGATCTAGCGGCAGCAGGCAGTATTTT.

This chain links TRBV29-1 with TRBJ1-4; D is unresolved. Germline values: CDR1 SQVTM, CDR2 ANQGSEA. V was shortened by 5 bases and J by 2 bases, with 9 bases between the two germline ends. The length of the CDR3 is 13 residues. The CDR3 DNA reads as TGCAGCGTTAGGACGGGGACTAATGAAAAACTGTTTTTT. Its translation: CSVRTGTNEKLFF. Complete variable domain (other parts from reference TRBV29-1 and TRBJ1-4): SAVISQKPSRDICQRGTSLTIQCQVDSQVTMMFWYRQQPGQSLTLIATANQGSEATYESGFVIDKFPISRPNLTFSTLTVSNMSPEDSSIYLCSVRTGTNEKLFFGSGTQLSVL.

The chain combines TRBV9 with TRBJ2-1; 8 nucleotides align to TRBD2. The junction had 18 bases not matched to a gene; V was cut back by 3 bases and J by 10 bases. The CDR3 has 17 amino acids. Germline loops: CDR1 SGDLS, CDR2 YYNGEE. The CDR3 reads CASSGAGVGGPYTEQFF. The CDR3 DNA is TGTGCCAGCAGCGGAGCGGGGGTGGGGGGCCCTTATACCGAGCAGTTCTTC.

The chain couples TRBV6-6 to TRBJ2-1; a possible D gene is TRBD2 (6 bases). CDR3 size: 12 residues. Trimming took off 4 bases at V and 7 bases at J, with 8 bases between the two ends. Germline-derived CDR1 and CDR2 are MNHNY and SVGAGI (reference sequence). The DNA for the CDR3 is TGTGCCAGCAGTTGCGGGACTAATGAGCAGTTCTTC. It translates to CASSCGTNEQFF.

A few counts support this clonotype. The chain carries TRBV6-2 or TRBV6-3 and TRBJ1-2, with unresolved D. Trimming removed 4 bases from V and 8 bases from J, with 20 bases in between. Germline V gives CDR1 MNHEY, CDR2 SVGEGT. This CDR3 contains 15 residues. The chain's CDR3 is CASSSLRGVEAGYTF. CDR3 in DNA: TGTGCCAGCAGTTCCTTACGTGGGGTCGAGGCAGGCTACACCTTC.

The V call is TRBV5-1, the J call TRBJ2-3, with TRBD1 as a possible D gene (6 bases). Germline loops: CDR1 SGHRS, CDR2 YFSETQ. The CDR3 runs to 16 residues. V lost 1 base to trimming and J lost 4 bases, with 16 bases between them. This chain's CDR3 is CASSLNRATVADTQYF. CDR3 nucleotide sequence: TGCGCCAGCAGCTTGAACAGGGCGACAGTGGCAGATACGCAGTATTTT.

The chain couples TRBV7-2 to TRBJ2-1; the match to TRBD1 covers 7 bases. This CDR3 has 15 amino acids. CDR1 is SGHTA and CDR2 is FQGNSA in the germline V gene. J lost 7 bases, V lost 1 base, and 7 bases had no gene match. CDR3 bases: TGTGCCAGCAGCTTAGTTGGGGACAGTACTAATGAGCAGTTCTTC. This gives the protein CASSLVGDSTNEQFF. The full variable domain, with the rest looked up from reference TRBV7-2 and TRBJ2-1, is GAGVSQSPSNKVTEKGKDVELRCDPISGHTALYWYRQSLGQGLEFLIYFQGNSAPDKSGLPSDRFSAERTGGSVSTLTIQRTQQEDSAVYLCASSLVGDSTNEQFFGPGTRLTVL.

The chain is built from TRBV6-5 and TRBJ2-1; 11 nucleotides align to TRBD2. The V segment lost 0 bases and the J segment 2 bases; nucleotides outside the gene matches: 9. The germline CDR1 and CDR2 sequences are MNHEY and SVGAGI. The CDR3 has 19 amino acids. CDR3 bases: TGTGCCAGCAGTTACTCTACTAGCGGGGGTCCGGTCCCCTACAATGAGCAGTTCTTC. Protein product: CASSYSTSGGPVPYNEQFF.

This chain connects TRBV9 to TRBJ2-3; D is ambiguous. Germline V gene data show CDR1 as SGDLS and CDR2 as YYNGEE. This CDR3 region has 15 residues. The V end lost 0 bases, the J end lost 6 bases, and 14 bases lay between the germline ends. Here the CDR3 DNA reads TGTGCCAGCAGCGTAGACGGCCGGGCTTGGGATACGCAGTATTTT. It translates to CASSVDGRAWDTQYF.

The rearrangement links TRBV4-3 to TRBJ2-7; the D call may be TRBD1 or TRBD2 (6 bases each). Germline V gene data show CDR1 as LGHNA and CDR2 as YSLEER. Trimming took off 0 bases at V and 4 bases at J, with 22 bases between the two ends. This CDR3 spans 18 amino acids. The DNA of the CDR3 is TGCGCCAGCAGCCAAGATCGTGCCCGCCCCGGGGGCGCGTACGAGCAGTACTTC. Its translation: CASSQDRARPGGAYEQYF.

This clonotype has ten or more counts. The chain employs TRBV29-1 and TRBJ2-1, with D perhaps TRBD1 or TRBD2 (5 bases each). This CDR3 spans 17 amino acids. V lost 7 bases to trimming and J lost 4 bases, with 26 bases between them. CDR1 and CDR2 (germline): SQVTM, ANQGSEA. CDR3 coding DNA: TGCAGCGCCGCACACCGAGACCACGACAGCGGATACAATGAGCAGTTCTTC. Its translation is CSAAHRDHDSGYNEQFF.

The gene calls are TRBV28 and TRBJ2-5; 7 bases align to TRBD1. The V gene's germline CDR1 is MDHEN and CDR2 SYDVKM. Trimming removed 2 bases from V and 6 bases from J; junction bases left unmatched: 9. This CDR3 has 15 residues. The CDR3 here is CASSLRQGYEKTQYF. CDR3 DNA: TGTGCCAGCAGTTTAAGACAGGGTTATGAGAAGACCCAGTACTTC.

The chain uses TRBV9 and TRBJ2-3; D might be TRBD1 or TRBD2, each matching 5 bases. Germline V CDR1 and CDR2: SGDLS, YYNGEE. Between the trimmed V and J ends, which lost 0 bases and 1 base, there was a span of 9 bases. The CDR3 consists of 15 residues. The CDR3 nucleotides read TGTGCCAGCAGCGTAGAGAGGGGCGGCACAGATACGCAGTATTTT. Protein: CASSVERGGTDTQYF.

This clonotype occurred a few times. This chain uses TRBV9 with TRBJ2-3; 7 bases align to TRBD2. Per the germline V gene, CDR1 is SGDLS and CDR2 is YYNGEE. V lost 3 bases, J lost 3 bases, and 10 bases stayed unmatched. The CDR3 is made up of 16 amino acids. DNA of the CDR3: TGTGCCAGCAGCGCGCAGGGAGGGGATGGGACAGATACGCAGTATTTT. Its protein product is CASSAQGGDGTDTQYF. The whole variable domain, remainder taken from reference TRBV9 and TRBJ2-3, is DSGVTQTPKHLITATGQRVTLRCSPRSGDLSVYWYQQSLDQGLQFLIQYYNGEERAKGNILERFSAQQFPDLHSELNLSSLELGDSALYFCASSAQGGDGTDTQYFGPGTRLTVL.

The chain has TRBV4-1 and TRBJ2-7; a possible D gene is TRBD2 (5 bases). This CDR3 has 15 amino acids. The germline V and J ends were trimmed by 0 bases and 7 bases, with 16 bases remaining between them. The germline gives CDR1 MGHRA, CDR2 YSYEKL. CDR3: CASSQDAEVFGEQYF. CDR3 bases: TGCGCCAGCAGCCAAGATGCGGAGGTTTTTGGAGAGCAGTACTTC.